A selection of T cell receptor beta chains follows, all from one sample in a study of blood T cell repertoires in COVID-19. TCRdb keeps only in-frame clones here, not all; method: immunoSEQ multiplex PCR. The data hold about 480,000 clones, with more than 85% observed a single time. The sequencing input was PBMCs or T cells enriched from blood (not recorded which). These receptors all stem from a woman aged 60-75 years who had recovered from COVID-19. Both conserved end residues are part of each CDR3. Each record gives: V gene, D gene, J gene, clone size, CDR3 protein, CDR3 DNA. The D gene is left open where the match is weak. Not all rows give a size; the values are once, few, many and, for expanded clones, a class.

TRBV23-1	-	TRBJ1-2	-	CASSHEGLGLYGYTF	TGCGCCAGCAGTCACGAGGGGTTGGGACTCTATGGCTACACCTTC
TRBV9	-	TRBJ2-2	-	CASNRDTGELFF	TGTGCCAGCAACCGGGACACCGGGGAGCTGTTTTTT
TRBV5-4	-	TRBJ2-7	once	CASSSQTGLYEQYF	TGTGCCAGCAGCTCCCAGACAGGACTCTACGAGCAGTACTTC
TRBV19	-	TRBJ1-3	-	CATATESGNTIYF	TGTGCCACCGCGACGGAGTCTGGAAACACCATATATTTT
TRBV19	-	TRBJ1-3	-	CASIARDSINTIYF	TGTGCCAGTATCGCCAGGGATTCCATAAACACCATATATTTT
TRBV3-1/TRBV3-2	TRBD2	TRBJ2-2	-	CASSQDRLAGNTGELFF	TGTGCCAGCAGCCAAGATCGTCTAGCGGGGAACACCGGGGAGCTGTTTTTT
TRBV5-1	TRBD2	TRBJ2-1	once	CASSMGGTYNEQFF	TGCGCCAGCAGTATGGGGGGGACCTACAATGAGCAGTTCTTC
TRBV19	TRBD1	TRBJ1-4	-	CASSSPGRGLPEKLFF	TGTGCCAGTAGTAGCCCTGGCAGGGGGCTCCCTGAAAAACTGTTTTTT
TRBV27	-	TRBJ1-4	-	CASRKTGHLIEKLFF	TGTGCCAGCAGAAAAACGGGACACCTAATTGAAAAACTGTTTTTT
TRBV5-4	-	TRBJ1-3	-	CASSLGAFSGNTIYF	TGTGCCAGCAGCTTGGGGGCCTTCTCTGGAAACACCATATATTTT
TRBV5-4	TRBD1	TRBJ1-5	-	CASSFQGGMDQPQHF	TGTGCCAGCAGCTTTCAAGGGGGCATGGATCAGCCCCAGCATTTT
TRBV27	TRBD1	TRBJ2-7	-	CASSQTGTAYEQYF	TGTGCCAGCAGTCAGACAGGGACCGCCTACGAGCAGTACTTC
TRBV30	-	TRBJ1-5	-	CAWTPGQGGNQPQHF	TGTGCCTGGACCCCCGGCCAGGGCGGCAATCAGCCCCAGCATTTT
TRBV15	-	TRBJ1-1	-	CATSRGDTEAFF	TGTGCCACCAGCAGAGGAGACACTGAAGCTTTCTTT
TRBV2	-	TRBJ1-4	-	CASSEENFSNEKLFF	TGTGCCAGCAGTGAAGAGAATTTCAGTAATGAAAAACTGTTTTTT